A selection of T cell receptor beta chains follows, all from one sample in a study of blood T cell repertoires in COVID-19. The method was immunoSEQ multiplex PCR; TCRdb's version includes in-frame clones alone and lacks a portion of them. This table holds tens of thousands of clones, roughly 91% found once. The specimen was PBMCs or T cells enriched from blood (not recorded which). The receptors shown here come from a woman in her thirties or forties who had recovered from COVID-19. Both conserved end residues are part of each CDR3. Fields, in order: clone size, V gene, D gene, J gene, CDR3 protein, CDR3 DNA. The D gene is left open where the match is weak. Clone size, where shown, is once, few, many, or a class for clones that have expanded.

>.|TRBV27|.|TRBJ1-2
CASSPHQGNLYGYTF
TGTGCCAGCAGTCCGCATCAGGGCAATTTATATGGCTACACCTTC
>.|TRBV3-1/TRBV3-2|.|TRBJ2-3
CASERGAGTDTQYF
TGTGCCAGCGAAAGGGGCGCGGGGACAGATACGCAGTATTTT
>.|TRBV3-1/TRBV3-2|TRBD2|TRBJ2-3
CASSALAGRTTSTDTQYF
TGTGCCAGCAGCGCACTAGCGGGGCGGACAACTAGCACAGATACGCAGTATTTT
>.|TRBV5-1|TRBD2|TRBJ2-2
CASSPSGRNTGELFF
TGCGCCAGCAGCCCGAGCGGGAGGAACACCGGGGAGCTGTTTTTT
>.|TRBV20-1|.|TRBJ1-2
CSAPQEGGYTF
TGCAGTGCTCCACAGGAGGGCGGCTACACCTTC
>.|TRBV28|TRBD1|TRBJ1-1
CASSFRGRNTEAFF
TGTGCCAGCAGTTTCAGGGGGCGGAACACTGAAGCTTTCTTT
>.|TRBV25-1|TRBD1|TRBJ2-7
CASSEPDRGYEQYF
TGTGCCAGCAGTGAACCTGACAGGGGATACGAGCAGTACTTC
>.|TRBV27|TRBD1|TRBJ1-5
CASSFGGTGWNQPQHF
TGTGCCAGCAGTTTCGGGGGGACAGGGTGGAATCAGCCCCAGCATTTT
>.|TRBV5-5|.|TRBJ1-1
CASSSTVNMNTEAFF
TGTGCCAGCAGCTCCACAGTCAATATGAACACTGAAGCTTTCTTT
>.|TRBV5-1|.|TRBJ2-7
CASSSSAGTYEQYF
TGCGCCAGCAGCTCCTCGGCGGGGACCTACGAGCAGTACTTC
>once|TRBV7-3|.|TRBJ1-1
CASSPIAAGDTEAFF
TGTGCCAGCAGCCCCATCGCGGCCGGGGACACTGAAGCTTTCTTT
>.|TRBV27|TRBD1|TRBJ1-1
CASSSYRGPMNTEAFF
TGTGCCAGCAGCTCCTACAGGGGGCCAATGAACACTGAAGCTTTCTTT
>.|TRBV24-1|TRBD1|TRBJ2-1
CATSDPGTGVDNEQFF
TGTGCCACCAGTGACCCCGGGACAGGGGTCGACAATGAGCAGTTCTTC
>few|TRBV15|.|TRBJ1-5
CATSRGGKRDQPQHF
TGTGCCACCAGCAGAGGAGGGAAACGTGATCAGCCCCAGCATTTT
>.|TRBV24-1|.|TRBJ1-1
CATSDYQNTEAFF
TGTGCCACCAGTGATTATCAGAACACTGAAGCTTTCTTT
>.|TRBV19|TRBD1|TRBJ1-2
CASSSYRGTDYGYTF
TGTGCCAGTAGCAGTTACAGGGGGACGGACTATGGCTACACCTTC